Listed below are T cell receptor beta chains from one sample, sequenced in a study of CDR3 diversity in severe acne. TCRdb redid the calling of the PCR reads with MiXCR, one entry per CDR3 protein. This table holds over 70,000 distinct CDR3 sequences, approximately 51% found once. Sequenced sample: blood. The receptors derive from a male donor in good health, without acne. Each CDR3 is given with its conserved first and last residue. The D gene is left open where the match is weak. Rows give clone size only sometimes, using once, few, many, or a class for an expanded clone.

- TRBD1 TRBJ1-3 TRBV28 TGTGCCAGCACCCCCCAGGCAGGGGGTGGAAACACCATATATTTT CASTPQAGGGNTIYF
- TRBD2 TRBJ2-5 TRBV20-1 TGCAGTGCTAGTAGCGGGAGGGCCCCCGGGGTTGAAGAGACCCAGTACTTC CSASSGRAPGVEETQYF
many - TRBJ2-7 TRBV6-6 TGTGCCAGCAGTCTGGAGGGGGAGAACTACGAGCAGTACTTC CASSLEGENYEQYF
few TRBD2 TRBJ2-1 TRBV7-8 TGTGCCAGCAGCTTAGGGGGGGGACTAGCAGATGAGCAGTTCTTC CASSLGGGLADEQFF
- - TRBJ1-5 TRBV6-5 TGTGCCAGCAGTTACCAAGGTTATCAGCCCCAGCATTTT CASSYQGYQPQHF
few - TRBJ2-5 TRBV11-2 TGTGCCAGCAGCTTTCCGGGAGAGACCCAGTACTTC CASSFPGETQYF
few - TRBJ1-4 TRBV15 TGTGCCACCAGCAGAGATGGCGGTGCTAATGAAAAACTGTTTTTT CATSRDGGANEKLFF
- TRBD1 TRBJ2-1 TRBV7-3 TGTGCCAGCAGCTCCTACAGGGGTACGTTACTCTTC CASSSYRGTLLF
many - TRBJ2-5 TRBV2 TGTGCCAGCAGTGAAGACAGGCAAGAGACCCAGTACTTC CASSEDRQETQYF
once TRBD1 TRBJ1-2 TRBV11-2 TGTGCCAGCAGCTGGGGACAGGCTATAAACTATGGCTACACCTTC CASSWGQAINYGYTF
once - TRBJ2-5 TRBV6-6 TGTGCCAGCAGAGGGGCCGGAGGCAATCAGCCCCAGTACTTC CASRGAGGNQPQYF
- TRBD2 TRBJ2-1 TRBV12-3/TRBV12-4 TGTGCCAGCAGTTTGCTAGCGGCCTCCTACAATGAGCAGTTCTTC CASSLLAASYNEQFF
medium-sized - TRBJ2-7 TRBV20-1 TGCAGTGCTGAAAGAACTAGCACCTACGAGCAGTACTTC CSAERTSTYEQYF
- TRBD1 TRBJ2-7 TRBV7-3 TGTGCCAGCAGCTTTTACAGGGGCGGTTACGAGCAGTACTTC CASSFYRGGYEQYF
- TRBD2 TRBJ2-1 TRBV25-1 TGTGCCAGCAGCTTTGGACTAGCGGGGGGGAAGACCCAGTTCTTC CASSFGLAGGKTQFF